A single sample gave rise to the 3 T cell receptor beta chains below, sequenced in a study of CD8+ T cells in alopecia areata. TCR sequencing used cDNA made by reverse transcription of extracted RNA. Some clones are missing from TCRdb's copy, which holds only in-frame ones; the method was immunoSEQ multiplex PCR. Of about 74,000 clones in the sample, over 25% were seen once. As for treatment: oral pan-JAK inhibitor, 5-10 mg twice daily. Specimen: CD8+ T cells sorted from blood, collected at week 4, from a patient treated with tofacitinib. The receptors derive from a human donor with alopecia areata.

This clone came up a few times. The chain joins TRBV9 to TRBJ1-2; D unresolved. Germline CDR1 SGDLS, CDR2 YYNGEE. V was shortened by 3 bases and J by 2 bases, with 5 bases between the two germline ends. The CDR3 spans 12 residues. The chain's CDR3 is CASSGRNYGYTF. In nucleotides, the CDR3 is TGTGCCAGCAGCGGACGGAACTATGGCTACACCTTC.

This clone was counted between two and nine times. The chain combines TRBV6-5 with TRBJ2-5; 7 bases fit TRBD2. The DNA matches TRBJ2-7 better at its end, which makes the J call doubtful. Per the germline V gene, CDR1 is MNHEY and CDR2 is SVGAGI. The CDR3 sequence is 15 residues long. The CDR3 DNA is TGTGCCAGCAGTTACTCGGCTAGCGGACTCTACGAGCAGTACTTC. This codes for CASSYSASGLYEQYF.

The rearrangement uses TRBV29-1 and TRBJ1-2; D unclear. V shed 4 bases and J shed 3 bases, with 15 bases lying between them. Per germline, CDR1 SQVTM and CDR2 ANQGSEA. The CDR3 extends over 14 amino acids. The CDR3 is CSVADSSPHYGYTF. DNA for the CDR3: TGCAGCGTTGCGGACTCCTCGCCACACTATGGCTACACCTTC.